One and the same sample provided the 32 T cell receptor beta chains below, sequenced in a study of blood T cells in healthy people across ages. A J-beta primer mix and a sample-barcoded 5' primer were used in a second PCR of roughly 7 to 12 cycles. TCRdb passed the 5' RACE reads through MiXCR, listing each CDR3 protein once. This sample has about a million distinct CDR3 sequences, with roughly two fifths found just once. The sample consisted of blood. The receptors were gathered from a man aged 18 to 29 in good health.

This clonotype was seen only a few times. The V call is TRBV29-1, the J call TRBJ2-3; TRBD2 agrees at 15 bases. This CDR3 is built from 15 residues. The V gene end was trimmed by 6 bases and the J gene end by 2 bases; junction bases not matched to a gene: 3. CDR1 and CDR2 (germline): SQVTM, ANQGSEA. CDR3 sequence: CSVGLAGGPTDTQYF. DNA for the CDR3: TGCAGCGTAGGACTAGCGGGGGGGCCCACAGATACGCAGTATTTT.

This clonotype was counted only a few times. The rearrangement links TRBV12-3 or TRBV12-4 to TRBJ1-2; D call uncertain. This CDR3 contains 14 residues. Trimming took 0 bases from V and 4 from J, leaving 9 bases between them. CDR3 coding DNA: TGTGCCAGCAGTTTAGCGTCTCCGGGCTATGGCTACACCTTC. It specifies CASSLASPGYGYTF.

This clonotype was detected a few times. V and J are TRBV7-2 and TRBJ2-3; D call uncertain. CDR3 length: 14 residues. With 4 bases removed from V and 1 base from J, the gap between germline ends came to 9 bases. Germline V gene data show CDR1 as SGHTA and CDR2 as FQGNSA. The CDR3 spells CASSSVAGTDTQYF. The CDR3 DNA is TGTGCCAGCAGCTCTGTGGCGGGCACAGATACGCAGTATTTT. The whole variable domain, filled in from reference TRBV7-2 and TRBJ2-3, reads GAGVSQSPSNKVTEKGKDVELRCDPISGHTALYWYRQSLGQGLEFLIYFQGNSAPDKSGLPSDRFSAERTGGSVSTLTIQRTQQEDSAVYLCASSSVAGTDTQYFGPGTRLTVL.

In its sample, this clonotype was seen a few times. The V gene is TRBV6-6, the J gene TRBJ2-1; D remains ambiguous. CDR1 is MNHNY and CDR2 is SVGAGI in the germline V gene (reference sequence). The CDR3 spans 16 residues. The germline V and J ends were trimmed by 7 bases and 0 bases, with 16 bases remaining between them. CDR3 sequence reads: CASIRAMSGSYNEQFF. The CDR3 bases are TGTGCCAGCATCCGCGCCATGTCAGGCTCCTACAATGAGCAGTTCTTC.

The chain links TRBV12-3 or TRBV12-4 to TRBJ1-2, with TRBD1 identical over 7 bases. The CDR3 runs to 13 residues. V dropped 5 bases and J dropped 7; count of bases not matched to a gene: 7. The CDR3, as DNA: TGTGCCAGCAGTATAATTAGACAGGGTGGCTACACCTTC. Its protein is CASSIIRQGGYTF.

Points on this clonotype: The junction differs from germline at one of its ends, possibly a read error. The chain carries TRBV20-1 and TRBJ2-6; D perhaps matches TRBD1 (5 bases). The CDR3 runs 16 residues. The V gene's germline CDR1 is DFQATT and CDR2 SNEGSKA (reference sequence). In DNA form, the CDR3 reads TGCAGTGCTGGAGATTCGACAGCCTCTGGGGCCAACGTCCTGACTTTC. Translated: CSAGDSTASGANVLTF.

The chain couples TRBV7-9 to TRBJ1-1; D remains ambiguous. CDR3 length equals 13 residues. Looked up from germline, CDR1 is SEHNR and CDR2 is FQNEAQ (reference sequence). Trimming took off 3 bases at V and 6 bases at J, with 11 bases between the two ends. The CDR3 DNA reads TGTGCCAGCAGCTTGGGTAGCTCCCCTGAAGCTTTCTTT. Translation gives CASSLGSSPEAFF.

The V gene is TRBV29-1, the J gene TRBJ1-1; D may be TRBD1 (6 bases). Per germline, CDR1 SQVTM and CDR2 ANQGSEA. There are 12 residues in the CDR3. Trimming removed 7 bases from V and 6 bases from J, with 15 bases in between. CDR3: CSDQGKNAEAFF. CDR3 DNA: TGCAGCGACCAGGGGAAAAACGCTGAAGCTTTCTTT. Full variable domain (outside the CDR3, taken from reference TRBV29-1 and TRBJ1-1): SAVISQKPSRDICQRGTSLTIQCQVDSQVTMMFWYRQQPGQSLTLIATANQGSEATYESGFVIDKFPISRPNLTFSTLTVSNMSPEDSSIYLCSDQGKNAEAFFGQGTRLTVV.

This clonotype was counted a few times. The rearrangement uses TRBV4-2 and TRBJ2-3, with 13 bases matching TRBD2. V lost 3 bases and J lost 0; bases outside the gene matches: 3. This CDR3 region has 17 residues. Germline lookup yields CDR1 LGHNA and CDR2 YNFKEQ. DNA of the CDR3: TGTGCCAGCAGCCAGACTAGCGGGGGGCCCAGCACAGATACGCAGTATTTT. It translates to CASSQTSGGPSTDTQYF.

V gene TRBV15 combines with J gene TRBJ2-1, with 9 bases identical to TRBD1. Germline V gene sequence: CDR1 LNHNV, CDR2 YYDKDF (reference sequence). The CDR3 covers 17 residues. The V and J ends lost 0 bases and 5 bases, in that order; junction bases with no gene match: 8. The chain's CDR3 is CATSRDWPGQGDNEQFF. DNA of the CDR3: TGTGCCACCAGCAGAGATTGGCCGGGACAGGGTGACAATGAGCAGTTCTTC.

The rearrangement joins TRBV27 to TRBJ1-5, with D perhaps matching TRBD1 (6 bases). V shed 4 bases and J shed 0 bases, with 13 bases lying between them. From germline, CDR1 is MNHEY and CDR2 SMNVEV (reference sequence). CDR3 size: 16 residues. CDR3 residues: CASSSLVQGSNQPQHF. In nucleotides, the CDR3 is TGTGCCAGCAGTTCCCTTGTACAGGGTAGCAATCAGCCCCAGCATTTT.

The chain employs TRBV10-3 and TRBJ1-5; the D gene is possibly TRBD1 (6 bases). CDR3 length: 15 residues. Trimming shortened V by 0 bases and J by 5 bases, and 11 bases separated the two germline ends. In germline, CDR1 is ENHRY, CDR2 SYGVKD. The CDR3 reads CAISESRDIDQPQHF. CDR3 in DNA: TGTGCCATCAGTGAGTCGAGGGACATAGATCAGCCCCAGCATTTT.

The gene calls are TRBV6-5 and TRBJ2-3; maybe TRBD1 (6 bases). CDR1 MNHEY and CDR2 SVGAGI come from the germline V gene. The CDR3 is 15 residues long. V was clipped by 0 bases and J by 1 base, with 8 bases between them. The CDR3 nucleotides are TGTGCCAGCAGTTACTCCCCAGGGGGCACAGATACGCAGTATTTT. Protein sequence: CASSYSPGGTDTQYF.

To note about this clonotype: An end of the junction differs from the germline gene, which may be a read error. This chain links TRBV7-7 with TRBJ2-1, with 7 bases fitting TRBD2. The germline V gene encodes CDR1 SSHAT and CDR2 FNYEAQ (reference sequence). The CDR3 totals 18 residues. CDR3 in amino acids: CAGSSLLGGTSSYNEQFF. CDR3 in DNA: TGTGCCGGCAGCTCCCTCTTGGGGGGGACCAGCTCCTACAATGAGCAGTTCTTC.

The rearrangement links TRBV12-3 or TRBV12-4 to TRBJ2-1; 11 bases line up with TRBD2. J gave up 5 bases and V 6 bases, and 6 bases lay outside the gene matches. The CDR3 has 15 amino acids. CDR3: CASRTGTSGDNEQFF. CDR3 DNA: TGTGCCAGCAGGACCGGGACTAGCGGAGACAATGAGCAGTTCTTC.

This clonotype was detected a few times. V and J are TRBV7-2 and TRBJ1-1; 7 nucleotides match TRBD1. V shed 5 bases, J shed 0 bases, and the junction held 9 bases outside the gene matches. The CDR3 contains 16 residues. CDR1 SGHTA and CDR2 FQGNSA come from the germline V gene. Here the CDR3 DNA reads TGTGCCAGCAGCCTAACAGGGGTGGGGATGAACACTGAAGCTTTCTTT. Residues: CASSLTGVGMNTEAFF.

This clonotype was seen more than once but under ten times. This chain connects TRBV6-6 to TRBJ1-2, with D possibly being TRBD1 (6 bases). V was clipped by 0 bases and J by 4 bases, with 12 bases between them. CDR1 and CDR2 from the germline V gene are MNHNY and SVGAGI (reference sequence). There are 15 residues in the CDR3. The CDR3, as DNA: TGTGCCAGCAGTTACTCGGAACGGGGGCCCTATGGCTACACCTTC. Translated: CASSYSERGPYGYTF.

J is TRBJ2-1 and V is TRBV7-9, with a tentative D call TRBD2 (6 bases). The V gene lost 5 bases and the J gene lost 0 bases, with 20 bases spanning the gap. CDR3 length: 18 residues. Germline CDR1 reads SEHNR; CDR2 reads FQNEAQ (reference sequence). Here the CDR3 DNA reads TGTGCCAGCAGCCTATGGTCCCGCTCCGGGGGCTCCTACAATGAGCAGTTCTTC. Its protein product is CASSLWSRSGGSYNEQFF.

This clonotype turned up a few times. The chain carries TRBV20-1 and TRBJ2-3; 7 nucleotides agree with TRBD1. This CDR3 comprises 13 residues. Germline loops: CDR1 DFQATT, CDR2 SNEGSKA (reference sequence). Trimming cost V 7 bases and J 3 bases; bases outside gene matches: 7. CDR3 in amino acids: CSGQGVGTDTQYF. The CDR3 nucleotides are TGCAGTGGTCAGGGGGTTGGTACAGATACGCAGTATTTT.

The CDR3: CAIPGQGSPYEQYF. The CDR3 DNA reads as TGTGCCATCCCAGGACAGGGGTCGCCCTACGAGCAGTACTTC. This chain joins TRBV2 and TRBJ2-7; 9 nucleotides align to TRBD1. The germline gives CDR1 SNHLY, CDR2 FYNNEI. This CDR3 region has 14 residues. With 10 bases clipped from V and 2 bases from J, the junction kept 9 bases outside the gene matches.

This clonotype was detected ten times or more. The chain combines TRBV20-1 with TRBJ1-2; perhaps TRBD1 as D (5 bases). Germline V CDR1 and CDR2: DFQATT, SNEGSKA (reference sequence). The CDR3 is 10 amino acids. The CDR3 DNA follows: TGCATCGGACAACGGGATGGCTACACCTTC. Amino acid sequence: CIGQRDGYTF.

The chain joins TRBV6-2 or TRBV6-3 to TRBJ2-3; maybe TRBD1 (5 bases). The CDR3 runs 14 residues. V dropped 2 bases and J dropped 2 bases, with 8 bases sitting between them. In germline, CDR1 is MNHEY, CDR2 SVGEGT. The CDR3 nucleotides read TGTGCCAGCAGTTACAGGGGTCTCACAGATACGCAGTATTTT. Its translation is CASSYRGLTDTQYF.

The chain carries TRBV4-2 and TRBJ2-1; weak D call: TRBD1 (5 bases). Trimming cost V 0 bases and J 0 bases, with 15 bases left between them. The CDR3 consists of 18 residues. The germline gives CDR1 LGHNA, CDR2 YNFKEQ. The CDR3 DNA reads TGTGCCAGCAGCCAAGAATGGGGCCACACGAGCTCCTACAATGAGCAGTTCTTC. Its protein product is CASSQEWGHTSSYNEQFF.

On this clonotype: This CDR3 is missing its conserved last phenylalanine or tryptophan, likely due to a read error. The CDR3 DNA follows: TGTGCCAGCAGAACGACAGGGTACGACGAGCAGTACTTA. This encodes CASRTTGYDEQYL. The chain couples TRBV12-3 or TRBV12-4 to TRBJ2-7, with 7 bases fitting TRBD1. The CDR3 has 13 amino acids. The V segment lost 6 bases and the J segment 5 bases; nucleotides outside the gene matches: 7.

The chain combines TRBV6-2 or TRBV6-3 with TRBJ1-1; D is ambiguous. This CDR3 region has 15 residues. V lost 8 bases and J 1 base, leaving 17 bases between the germline ends. CDR1 is MNHEY, CDR2 SVGEGT, per germline. The CDR3 loop is CASSTHTAANTEAFF. The CDR3 nucleotides read TGTGCCAGCTCCACCCACACCGCCGCGAACACTGAAGCTTTCTTT.

CDR3 in amino acids: CASMSAPAARGEAFF. CDR3 nucleotide sequence: TGTGCCAGCATGTCTGCCCCGGCTGCGAGGGGAGAAGCTTTCTTT. V is TRBV7-2 and J is TRBJ1-1, with D tentatively TRBD1 (5 bases). The length of the CDR3 is 15 residues. The germline CDR1 and CDR2 sequences are SGHTA and FQGNSA. V gave up 7 bases and J gave up 8 bases, with 23 bases separating them.

The chain combines TRBV6-6 with TRBJ1-6; perhaps TRBD1 as D (5 bases). CDR3 length equals 17 residues. V was cut by 7 bases and J by 6 bases, with 22 bases left in between. CDR1 is MNHNY, CDR2 SVGAGI, per germline (reference sequence). This chain's CDR3 is CASTGYGRPPSNSPLHF. CDR3 nucleotide sequence: TGTGCCAGCACAGGGTACGGGAGACCTCCATCTAATTCACCCCTCCACTTT.

For the CDR3, the DNA is TGTGCCAGCAGTGAAGGGCCCCAGCAGTACTTC. Translating it yields CASSEGPQQYF. The chain couples TRBV6-1 to TRBJ2-5; D remains ambiguous. The CDR3 is made up of 11 amino acids. Germline-derived CDR1 and CDR2 are MNHNS and SASEGT. The V end was cut by 1 base, the J end by 11 bases, with 8 bases between.

The gene calls are TRBV20-1 and TRBJ1-1, with TRBD1 matching over 9 bases. Germline assignment: CDR1 DFQATT and CDR2 SNEGSKA (reference sequence). This CDR3 contains 13 residues. Losses at the gene ends were 3 bases for V and 8 bases for J; bases not matched to a gene: 7. The CDR3 here is CSASYRGLSEAFF. Here the CDR3 DNA reads TGCAGTGCTAGCTACAGGGGGCTATCCGAAGCTTTCTTT.

The CDR3 loop reads CASSLEGRSQYF. Written as DNA, the CDR3 is TGTGCCAGCAGCTTAGAGGGAAGGTCGCAGTATTTT. The chain uses TRBV7-9 and TRBJ2-3, with D unresolved. V was shortened by 1 base and J by 10 bases, with 9 bases between the two germline ends. CDR1 is SEHNR, CDR2 FQNEAQ, per germline (reference sequence). This CDR3 is built from 12 residues.

This chain joins TRBV13 and TRBJ1-1, with a possible D match to TRBD1 (5 bases). V was clipped by 5 bases and J by 5 bases, with 15 bases between them. Germline V gene lookup returns CDR1 PRHDT and CDR2 FYEKMQ (reference sequence). This CDR3 contains 14 residues. CDR3 sequence (DNA): TGTGCCAGCAGCCCAGGGACTGATTGGACTGAAGCTTTCTTT. It translates to CASSPGTDWTEAFF.

This clonotype was detected a few times. This chain joins TRBV6-5 and TRBJ1-1, with 9 bases matching TRBD1. Germline V gives CDR1 MNHEY, CDR2 SVGAGI. Trimming took 6 bases from V and 4 from J; bases not matched to a gene: 12. CDR3 length: 16 residues. CDR3 coding DNA: TGTGCCAGCAGACCTACAGGGGGCGAGGCAGGCACTGAAGCTTTCTTT. It codes for CASRPTGGEAGTEAFF.